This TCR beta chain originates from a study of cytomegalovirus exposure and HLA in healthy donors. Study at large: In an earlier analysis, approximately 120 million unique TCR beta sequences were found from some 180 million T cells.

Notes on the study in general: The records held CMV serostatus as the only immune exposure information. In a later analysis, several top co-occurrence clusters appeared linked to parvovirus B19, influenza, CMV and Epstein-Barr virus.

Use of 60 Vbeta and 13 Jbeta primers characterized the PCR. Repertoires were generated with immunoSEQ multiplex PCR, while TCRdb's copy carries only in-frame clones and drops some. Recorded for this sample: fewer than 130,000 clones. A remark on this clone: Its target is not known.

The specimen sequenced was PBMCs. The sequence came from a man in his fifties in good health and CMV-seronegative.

The CDR3 DNA sequence: TGCGCCAGCAGCTTGGCGGGGGGCGGAAACACTGAAGCTTTCTTT. Encoded protein: CASSLAGGGNTEAFF. The chain combines TRBV5-1 with TRBJ1-1; maybe TRBD1 (6 bases). The CDR3 has 15 amino acids. The V and J ends lost 0 bases and 2 bases respectively, with 11 bases between them. CDR1 and CDR2 from the germline V gene are SGHRS and YFSETQ.